The rows below give T cell receptor beta chains drawn from one sample of a study of T cells in Graves' hyperthyroidism and ophthalmopathy. TCRdb itself ran the multiplex PCR reads through MiXCR, one entry per CDR3 protein. The repertoire holds 550,000 to 850,000 distinct CDR3 sequences, around 20% seen once, with 15% to 20% in the top ten. The sequenced sample consisted of blood. The receptors shown here come from a woman aged 50 to 60 with Graves' hyperthyroidism that later progressed to Graves' ophthalmopathy. Each CDR3 is given with its conserved first and last residue. D genes are given only for firm matches. Only part of the rows carry a size: once, few, many, or a class if the clone is expanded.

D gene: TRBD2; clone size: many; J gene: TRBJ2-5; V gene: TRBV3-1; CDR3 protein: CASVGAGDLETQYF; CDR3 DNA: TGTGCCAGCGTTGGAGCGGGGGATCTAGAGACCCAGTACTTC
D gene: NA; clone size: NA; J gene: TRBJ2-5; V gene: TRBV12-5; CDR3 protein: CASGPTGGGGQETQYF; CDR3 DNA: TGTGCTAGTGGCCCGACAGGAGGTGGAGGGCAAGAGACCCAGTACTTC
D gene: NA; clone size: many; J gene: TRBJ2-3; V gene: TRBV11-2; CDR3 protein: CASSFGGPDTQYF; CDR3 DNA: TGTGCCAGCAGCTTTGGAGGGCCAGATACGCAGTATTTT
D gene: NA; clone size: NA; J gene: TRBJ1-5; V gene: TRBV19; CDR3 protein: CASSILGTLGQPQHF; CDR3 DNA: TGTGCCAGTAGTATTCTGGGGACCCTCGGTCAGCCCCAGCATTTT
D gene: NA; clone size: many; J gene: TRBJ2-3; V gene: TRBV5-1; CDR3 protein: CASREGGDTQYF; CDR3 DNA: TGCGCCAGCAGAGAGGGAGGTGATACGCAGTATTTT
D gene: TRBD1; clone size: few; J gene: TRBJ2-6; V gene: TRBV7-9; CDR3 protein: CASSRPTGSGANVLTF; CDR3 DNA: TGTGCCAGCAGCAGGCCGACAGGGTCTGGGGCCAACGTCCTGACTTTC
D gene: NA; clone size: few; J gene: TRBJ2-1; V gene: TRBV6-1; CDR3 protein: CASTPREGGHSYNEQFF; CDR3 DNA: TGTGCCAGCACTCCCAGGGAGGGGGGCCACTCCTACAATGAGCAGTTCTTC
D gene: NA; clone size: few; J gene: TRBJ2-1; V gene: TRBV27; CDR3 protein: CASSFAPIHEQFF; CDR3 DNA: TGTGCCAGCAGTTTTGCCCCCATCCATGAGCAGTTCTTC
D gene: TRBD2; clone size: many; J gene: TRBJ2-3; V gene: TRBV5-1; CDR3 protein: CASSLGSSGGTDTQYF; CDR3 DNA: TGCGCCAGCAGCTTGGGTTCTAGCGGGGGCACAGATACGCAGTATTTT
D gene: NA; clone size: many; J gene: TRBJ1-5; V gene: TRBV6-1; CDR3 protein: CASRYGGGRGLTQPQHF; CDR3 DNA: TGTGCCAGCCGCTATGGGGGGGGCAGGGGACTTACTCAGCCCCAGCATTTT
D gene: NA; clone size: many; J gene: TRBJ2-1; V gene: TRBV5-1; CDR3 protein: CASSLDVSSYNEQFF; CDR3 DNA: TGCGCCAGCAGCTTGGACGTGAGCTCCTACAATGAGCAGTTCTTC
D gene: NA; clone size: NA; J gene: TRBJ1-5; V gene: TRBV6-2/TRBV6-3; CDR3 protein: CASSYSGEQPQHF; CDR3 DNA: TGTGCCAGCAGTTACTCGGGAGAACAGCCCCAGCATTTT
D gene: NA; clone size: many; J gene: TRBJ1-2; V gene: TRBV6-1; CDR3 protein: CASSELVEGPYGYTF; CDR3 DNA: TGTGCCAGCAGTGAACTGGTTGAGGGCCCCTATGGCTACACCTTC
D gene: NA; clone size: many; J gene: TRBJ1-5; V gene: TRBV20-1; CDR3 protein: CSALPAGPLNQPQHF; CDR3 DNA: TGCAGTGCTCTCCCTGCTGGACCACTCAATCAGCCCCAGCATTTT
D gene: NA; clone size: few; J gene: TRBJ1-4; V gene: TRBV5-1; CDR3 protein: CASSGQPTNEKLFF; CDR3 DNA: TGCGCCAGCAGCGGGCAGCCAACTAATGAAAAACTGTTTTTT
D gene: NA; clone size: few; J gene: TRBJ1-2; V gene: TRBV30; CDR3 protein: CAWSEMEGVSYGYTF; CDR3 DNA: TGTGCCTGGAGTGAAATGGAGGGGGTGAGCTATGGCTACACCTTC
D gene: TRBD2; clone size: NA; J gene: TRBJ2-3; V gene: TRBV4-2; CDR3 protein: CASSQKGGNSGGTDTQYF; CDR3 DNA: TGTGCCAGCAGCCAAAAAGGGGGGAATAGCGGGGGGACAGATACGCAGTATTTT
D gene: NA; clone size: many; J gene: TRBJ2-5; V gene: TRBV6-1; CDR3 protein: CASTTSALETQYF; CDR3 DNA: TGTGCCAGCACAACGAGTGCACTAGAGACCCAGTACTTC
D gene: NA; clone size: NA; J gene: TRBJ1-1; V gene: TRBV25-1; CDR3 protein: CASRESDTEAFF; CDR3 DNA: TGTGCCAGCAGGGAATCCGACACTGAAGCTTTCTTT
D gene: NA; clone size: NA; J gene: TRBJ2-3; V gene: TRBV13; CDR3 protein: CASSLSLTSTDTQYF; CDR3 DNA: TGTGCCAGCAGCCTGTCCCTGACTAGCACAGATACGCAGTATTTT
D gene: NA; clone size: NA; J gene: TRBJ1-3; V gene: TRBV7-2; CDR3 protein: CASSLSWRLGNTIYF; CDR3 DNA: TGTGCCAGCAGCTTAAGTTGGAGACTTGGAAACACCATATATTTT
D gene: TRBD1; clone size: NA; J gene: TRBJ2-7; V gene: TRBV3-1; CDR3 protein: CASSQDFAGGLYEQYF; CDR3 DNA: TGTGCCAGCAGCCAAGATTTCGCAGGGGGCTTGTACGAGCAGTACTTC
D gene: TRBD1; clone size: many; J gene: TRBJ1-4; V gene: TRBV3-1; CDR3 protein: CASSQEDRDVNEKLFF; CDR3 DNA: TGTGCCAGCAGCCAAGAGGACAGGGATGTGAATGAAAAACTGTTTTTT
D gene: TRBD2; clone size: many; J gene: TRBJ2-1; V gene: TRBV12-3/TRBV12-4; CDR3 protein: CASSPRLGKRGGYNEQFF; CDR3 DNA: TGTGCCAGCAGTCCCCGGTTGGGGAAGCGGGGGGGCTACAATGAGCAGTTCTTC
D gene: TRBD2; clone size: NA; J gene: TRBJ2-5; V gene: TRBV11-2; CDR3 protein: CASSSGGGYQETQYF; CDR3 DNA: TGTGCCAGCAGCTCTGGCGGGGGTTACCAAGAGACCCAGTACTTC
D gene: NA; clone size: many; J gene: TRBJ2-7; V gene: TRBV2; CDR3 protein: CASSTGTYEQYF; CDR3 DNA: TGTGCCAGCAGTACAGGGACCTACGAGCAGTACTTC
D gene: NA; clone size: few; J gene: TRBJ2-7; V gene: TRBV6-2/TRBV6-3; CDR3 protein: CASSYSSADYEQYF; CDR3 DNA: TGTGCCAGCAGTTACTCTTCGGCGGACTACGAGCAGTACTTC
D gene: TRBD1; clone size: few; J gene: TRBJ1-1; V gene: TRBV20-1; CDR3 protein: CSAREQKGAATAFF; CDR3 DNA: TGCAGTGCTAGAGAGCAGAAGGGGGCGGCGACAGCTTTCTTT
D gene: TRBD2; clone size: few; J gene: TRBJ2-7; V gene: TRBV20-1; CDR3 protein: CSAKIQRGTYEQYF; CDR3 DNA: TGCAGTGCTAAGATTCAGCGGGGCACCTACGAGCAGTACTTC
D gene: TRBD2; clone size: many; J gene: TRBJ2-5; V gene: TRBV12-3/TRBV12-4; CDR3 protein: CASSLLGRGGYQETQYF; CDR3 DNA: TGTGCCAGCAGTTTGCTGGGGCGGGGGGGCTACCAAGAGACCCAGTACTTC
D gene: NA; clone size: NA; J gene: TRBJ2-6; V gene: TRBV6-1; CDR3 protein: CASRQRGSGANVLTF; CDR3 DNA: TGTGCCAGCAGACAAAGGGGATCTGGGGCCAACGTCCTGACTTTC
D gene: NA; clone size: many; J gene: TRBJ2-2; V gene: TRBV27; CDR3 protein: CASSFSSGVGELFF; CDR3 DNA: TGTGCCAGCAGTTTTTCGAGTGGAGTTGGGGAGCTGTTTTTT
D gene: TRBD1; clone size: many; J gene: TRBJ1-5; V gene: TRBV19; CDR3 protein: CASRATGDSNQPQHF; CDR3 DNA: TGTGCCAGTAGGGCTACAGGGGATAGCAATCAGCCCCAGCATTTT
D gene: TRBD1; clone size: NA; J gene: TRBJ2-7; V gene: TRBV5-1; CDR3 protein: CASRGQESSYEQYF; CDR3 DNA: TGCGCCAGCAGGGGACAGGAGAGCTCCTACGAGCAGTACTTC
D gene: TRBD1; clone size: many; J gene: TRBJ1-1; V gene: TRBV11-2; CDR3 protein: CASSTDRVNTEAFF; CDR3 DNA: TGTGCCAGCAGCACGGACAGGGTGAACACTGAAGCTTTCTTT
D gene: TRBD1; clone size: many; J gene: TRBJ2-1; V gene: TRBV5-1; CDR3 protein: CASSLGGTGGFDEQFF; CDR3 DNA: TGCGCCAGCAGCTTGGGTGGGACAGGGGGCTTCGATGAGCAGTTCTTC
D gene: TRBD1; clone size: many; J gene: TRBJ1-4; V gene: TRBV5-1; CDR3 protein: CASSLSQGAIEKLFF; CDR3 DNA: TGCGCCAGCAGCTTGAGTCAGGGGGCGATTGAAAAACTGTTTTTT
D gene: TRBD1; clone size: few; J gene: TRBJ1-5; V gene: TRBV15; CDR3 protein: CATSIDRGGAQPQHF; CDR3 DNA: TGTGCCACCAGCATAGACAGGGGAGGTGCTCAGCCCCAGCATTTT
D gene: NA; clone size: few; J gene: TRBJ1-6; V gene: TRBV9; CDR3 protein: CASSFHSAPRDSPLHF; CDR3 DNA: TGTGCCAGCAGCTTCCACTCGGCCCCGAGGGATTCACCCCTCCACTTT
D gene: NA; clone size: many; J gene: TRBJ1-5; V gene: TRBV20-1; CDR3 protein: CSARDWQGKQPQHF; CDR3 DNA: TGCAGTGCTAGAGATTGGCAGGGGAAGCAGCCCCAGCATTTT
D gene: NA; clone size: few; J gene: TRBJ1-2; V gene: TRBV7-9; CDR3 protein: CASSSRTDFYGYTF; CDR3 DNA: TGTGCCAGCAGCTCTCGGACAGATTTCTATGGCTACACCTTC
D gene: NA; clone size: once; J gene: TRBJ1-5; V gene: TRBV20-1; CDR3 protein: CSARDVRAGYQPQHF; CDR3 DNA: TGCAGTGCTAGAGATGTGCGAGCGGGGTATCAGCCCCAGCATTTT
D gene: TRBD1; clone size: many; J gene: TRBJ2-3; V gene: TRBV2; CDR3 protein: CASSTGQGGTDTQYF; CDR3 DNA: TGTGCCAGCAGCACGGGACAGGGGGGCACAGATACGCAGTATTTT
D gene: NA; clone size: NA; J gene: TRBJ1-4; V gene: TRBV12-3/TRBV12-4; CDR3 protein: CASSFGNLEKLFF; CDR3 DNA: TGTGCCAGCAGTTTTGGTAATTTGGAAAAACTGTTTTTT
D gene: NA; clone size: many; J gene: TRBJ2-3; V gene: TRBV7-3; CDR3 protein: CASSLTQGTDTQYF; CDR3 DNA: TGTGCCAGCAGCTTAACTCAGGGTACAGATACGCAGTATTTT
D gene: NA; clone size: few; J gene: TRBJ1-2; V gene: TRBV6-2/TRBV6-3; CDR3 protein: CASSYYGFGDGYTF; CDR3 DNA: TGTGCCAGCAGTTACTACGGGTTTGGGGATGGCTACACCTTC
D gene: NA; clone size: NA; J gene: TRBJ1-1; V gene: TRBV2; CDR3 protein: CASRLTVVAFF; CDR3 DNA: TGTGCCAGCAGACTGACAGTAGTTGCTTTCTTT
D gene: TRBD1; clone size: many; J gene: TRBJ2-1; V gene: TRBV7-9; CDR3 protein: CASSSDRGHGNEQFF; CDR3 DNA: TGTGCCAGCAGCTCCGACAGGGGGCATGGCAATGAGCAGTTCTTC
D gene: NA; clone size: NA; J gene: TRBJ1-1; V gene: TRBV2; CDR3 protein: CASSVEVSNTEAFF; CDR3 DNA: TGTGCCAGCAGTGTCGAGGTTTCGAACACTGAAGCTTTCTTT
D gene: NA; clone size: NA; J gene: TRBJ1-5; V gene: TRBV19; CDR3 protein: CASGDRGPQHF; CDR3 DNA: TGTGCCAGTGGCGATAGGGGGCCCCAGCATTTT
D gene: TRBD1; clone size: few; J gene: TRBJ1-1; V gene: TRBV9; CDR3 protein: CASSATGGGGNTEAFF; CDR3 DNA: TGTGCCAGCAGCGCCACAGGGGGCGGAGGGAACACTGAAGCTTTCTTT
D gene: NA; clone size: NA; J gene: TRBJ2-2; V gene: TRBV2; CDR3 protein: CASSVETTDTGELFF; CDR3 DNA: TGTGCCAGCAGTGTGGAGACTACAGACACCGGGGAGCTGTTTTTT
D gene: NA; clone size: few; J gene: TRBJ1-1; V gene: TRBV12-3/TRBV12-4; CDR3 protein: CASSLTTGHLTEAFF; CDR3 DNA: TGTGCCAGCAGTCTGACTACGGGACACCTCACTGAAGCTTTCTTT